Sequencing of this T cell receptor beta chain was carried out in a study of breast tumors, draining lymph nodes, adjacent tissues (dated by TCRdb to the mid-2010s). Turning to the overall study: In breast cancer patients, the study compared the TCR beta repertoires of tumor, adjacent nontumor tissue and axillary lymph nodes. In human breast cancer, the study set out to assess how tumor, surrounding tissue and draining lymph node repertoires relate to one another and whether T cells might be exchanged between them.

Lymph node samples were obtained from the axillary draining lymph nodes of breast cancer patients. What the study reported, not specific to this receptor: The data were considered consistent with the idea that most tumor T cells come from the lymph node and then expand in tumor tissue. Tumor and nontumor tissue repertoires were found to be significantly more similar in luminal-like than in basal-like breast cancer. Tumor T-cell repertoires showed less diversity than lymph node repertoires and more diversity than nontumor tissue repertoires, and tumor T-cell repertoires showed preferential V and J gene usage. The study presented the conclusion that tumor T cells originate in lymph nodes as consistent with a hypothesis, not as something directly demonstrated.

Taken from the germline V gene, the CDR1 and CDR2 loops are SGDLS and YYNGEE. From the cysteine through the phenylalanine, the CDR3 covers 15 amino acids. CDR3 DNA is the only sequence kept; it has 45 bases, read in frame from the first base. Trimming at the junction amounts to 0 bases on V and 4 bases on J, and the germline ends lie 12 bases apart. This clonotype was picked up many times. No antigen is known for it. There are no base qualities to consult, and no much larger clone falls within one base. For sequencing, an Illumina HiSeq 2000 was employed. Multiplex PCR amplification was used to generate the TCR beta chain libraries. High-throughput sequencing was used to analyze the amplified TCR beta chain products. In-frame beta chains were kept once TCRdb had trimmed the public reads at Q25 with fastp and called clones with MiXCR. Entries are consolidated by CDR3 protein sequence, retaining the most common genes and DNA. The sample yields a few hundred thousand distinct CDR3 sequences; approximately 36% were counted once. In total, the top ten clones hold over 3.5% of the sample.

Rearrangement joined TRBV9 to TRBJ2-3; the D gene is perhaps TRBD1, from 5 matching bases. Material: axillary lymph node tissue. The clonotype was recovered from a female donor with breast cancer. Some clones in this sample may be carry-over from other donors' samples. The CDR3 has the sequence CASSVGGRIADTQYF. The nucleotide sequence is TGTGCCAGCAGCGTAGGGGGCAGGATTGCAGATACGCAGTATTTT. Reference TRBV9 and TRBJ2-3 proteins supply the regions before and after the CDR3; the full variable domain is: DSGVTQTPKHLITATGQRVTLRCSPRSGDLSVYWYQQSLDQGLQFLIQYYNGEERAKGNILERFSAQQFPDLHSELNLSSLELGDSALYFCASSVGGRIADTQYFGPGTRLTVL.